This is a list of T cell receptor beta chains from one sample in a study of OX40 agonist ivuxolimab in advanced cancers. Assay used: immunoSEQ multiplex PCR; TCRdb lists only in-frame clones, some missing. The top ten hold roughly 29% of the sample, which has about 26,000 clones, around 85% seen once. This sample comprised CD4+ or CD8+ T cells sorted from blood, obtained in a trial of the OX40 agonist ivuxolimab. These receptors all stem from an adult with an advanced solid tumor such as melanoma, head and neck, liver or kidney cancer. CDR3s include the opening cysteine and the closing phenylalanine or tryptophan. A D gene is named only where the DNA matches it firmly. Only some rows state a clone size, as once, few, many or a class for expanded clones.

clone size: once; V gene: TRBV11-2; CDR3 length: 18; J gene: TRBJ2-3; D gene: TRBD2; CDR3 protein: CASSPSEAGLATRGTQYF; CDR3 DNA: TGTGCCAGCAGCCCTTCAGAGGCGGGACTAGCTACCCGGGGTACGCAGTATTTT
clone size: NA; V gene: TRBV5-5; CDR3 length: 16; J gene: TRBJ1-1; D gene: TRBD1; CDR3 protein: CASSKGQGGMDTEAFF; CDR3 DNA: TGTGCCAGCAGCAAGGGACAGGGTGGGATGGACACTGAAGCTTTCTTT
clone size: NA; V gene: TRBV27; CDR3 length: 13; J gene: TRBJ2-1; D gene: NA; CDR3 protein: CASSFTGINEQFF; CDR3 DNA: TGTGCCAGCAGTTTCACAGGGATCAATGAGCAGTTCTTC
clone size: NA; V gene: TRBV7-9; CDR3 length: 17; J gene: TRBJ2-2; D gene: NA; CDR3 protein: CASSLARGKPNTGELFF; CDR3 DNA: TGTGCCAGCAGCTTAGCCCGGGGGAAACCGAACACCGGGGAGCTGTTTTTT
clone size: few; V gene: TRBV19; CDR3 length: 13; J gene: TRBJ2-1; D gene: NA; CDR3 protein: CASSIGGDNEQFF; CDR3 DNA: TGTGCCAGTAGTATAGGCGGAGACAATGAGCAGTTCTTC
clone size: NA; V gene: TRBV4-1; CDR3 length: 16; J gene: TRBJ2-1; D gene: TRBD2; CDR3 protein: CASSHGIAGGGNEQFF; CDR3 DNA: TGCGCCAGCAGCCACGGAATAGCGGGAGGCGGAAATGAGCAGTTCTTC
clone size: NA; V gene: TRBV10-2; CDR3 length: 12; J gene: TRBJ2-1; D gene: NA; CDR3 protein: CASWSGGEEQFF; CDR3 DNA: TGCGCCAGTTGGAGCGGAGGGGAGGAGCAGTTCTTC
clone size: NA; V gene: TRBV2; CDR3 length: 11; J gene: TRBJ1-2; D gene: NA; CDR3 protein: CASQGNYGYTF; CDR3 DNA: TGTGCCAGCCAGGGGAACTATGGCTACACCTTC
clone size: once; V gene: TRBV27; CDR3 length: 14; J gene: TRBJ1-2; D gene: NA; CDR3 protein: CASRTGLTNYGYTF; CDR3 DNA: TGTGCCAGCAGAACAGGGCTTACTAACTATGGCTACACCTTC
clone size: NA; V gene: TRBV2; CDR3 length: 15; J gene: TRBJ2-7; D gene: NA; CDR3 protein: CASTPRGANLYEQYF; CDR3 DNA: TGTGCCAGCACCCCAAGGGGAGCCAATCTCTACGAGCAGTACTTC
clone size: NA; V gene: TRBV29-1; CDR3 length: 17; J gene: TRBJ2-7; D gene: TRBD2; CDR3 protein: CSVETRRTSGSGYEQYF; CDR3 DNA: TGCAGCGTTGAAACCCGACGGACTAGCGGGAGTGGTTACGAGCAGTACTTC
clone size: NA; V gene: TRBV10-3; CDR3 length: 14; J gene: TRBJ2-2; D gene: NA; CDR3 protein: CAISDRVGTGELFF; CDR3 DNA: TGTGCCATCAGTGACAGGGTTGGGACCGGGGAGCTGTTTTTT
clone size: NA; V gene: TRBV21-1; CDR3 length: 14; J gene: TRBJ2-7; D gene: NA; CDR3 protein: CASSKGGLSYEQYF; CDR3 DNA: TGTGCCAGCAGCAAGGGTGGACTATCCTACGAGCAGTACTTC
clone size: NA; V gene: TRBV14; CDR3 length: 14; J gene: TRBJ2-5; D gene: NA; CDR3 protein: CASSQDRAQETQYF; CDR3 DNA: TGTGCCAGCAGCCAAGACAGGGCCCAAGAGACCCAGTACTTC
clone size: NA; V gene: TRBV7-9; CDR3 length: 13; J gene: TRBJ1-2; D gene: NA; CDR3 protein: CASSADFNYGYTF; CDR3 DNA: TGTGCCAGCAGCGCAGATTTTAACTATGGCTACACCTTC
clone size: NA; V gene: TRBV4-2; CDR3 length: 17; J gene: TRBJ1-6; D gene: NA; CDR3 protein: CASSSGQLSSYNSPLHF; CDR3 DNA: TGTGCCAGCAGTTCCGGACAACTCAGCTCCTATAATTCACCCCTCCACTTT
clone size: NA; V gene: TRBV5-6; CDR3 length: 13; J gene: TRBJ2-2; D gene: NA; CDR3 protein: CASSLGSIGELFF; CDR3 DNA: TGTGCCAGCAGCTTGGGGTCCATCGGGGAGCTGTTTTTT
clone size: NA; V gene: TRBV5-1; CDR3 length: 15; J gene: TRBJ2-3; D gene: TRBD2; CDR3 protein: CASMGLAGHTDTQYF; CDR3 DNA: TGCGCCAGCATGGGACTAGCGGGGCACACAGATACGCAGTATTTT